This T cell receptor (beta chain) was profiled in a study of cytomegalovirus exposure and HLA in healthy donors (dated by TCRdb to the late 2010s). Study-wide context: According to an earlier analysis of 550 to 700 of the donors, about 179 million T cells yielded 100 million or so unique TCR beta sequences and 276 Gb of sequence data. An early release covering around 630 HLA-typed donors comprised approximately 290 gigabases of sequencing data and approximately 80 million unique TCR sequences. Of the approximately 400 genotyped donors, less than 90% were placed in the genetic ancestry cluster associated with self-reported Caucasian donors. The study was designed to test whether signatures of past pathogen exposure could be identified by cataloging public T cell receptors. The study profiled the T cell repertoires of some 610 subjects by immunosequencing and related them to cytomegalovirus serostatus. In addition to the first cohort of 650 to 800 subjects, a separate validation cohort of approximately 120 different subjects was used. The study combined high-throughput TCR immunosequencing, statistical association of individual TCRs with disease status, and machine learning to predict cytomegalovirus infection status. A later analysis re-analyzed previously published TCR beta repertoires from several hundred donors and added high-resolution HLA genotyping to study TCR occurrence patterns. In the later analysis, no new phenotypic data were used to find candidate immune exposures; instead, reliance was placed on TCR beta sequences and their occurrence across donors. To decide whether each TCR beta V gene segment behaved as functional or pseudogenic, an earlier analysis of several hundred of the donors relied on high-throughput TCR beta sequencing. Alongside the repertoire data, information on donor age, sex, ethnicity and CMV serostatus was compiled. A later genetic analysis took genome-wide SNP genotypes for about three fifths of the 666 donors and used that subset as a discovery cohort. Every discovery cohort repertoire had been produced on one sequencing platform. HLA typing included class I and class II loci at four-digit resolution. The number of donors typed differed by locus, with 629-630 for A, B, C, DRB1 and DQB1, around 560 for DQA1, 600 to 610 for DPA1, and 472 for DPB1. Roughly five DR-DQ haplotypes were handled as single units for association and clustering because linkage in the cohort was strong. Among about 360 genotyped donors of the cohort, an average of 235,054 unique TCR beta nucleotide sequences were sequenced per donor, around 18% of them non-productive. Overall results and qualifications from the work: Compared with equally common non-associated chains, HLA-associated TCR beta chains in a later analysis were more clonally expanded and had lower generation probabilities. A later analysis associated 15,000 to 20,000 TCR beta sequences with specific HLA alleles at a false discovery rate of 0.05. While some public TCRs were present in many individuals, most TCR sequences turned up only very rarely across donors. Correlated functional status among segregating V segments might reflect linkage disequilibrium, but an unknown experimental factor could not be ruled out. It was suggested by the authors that the approach could potentially be generalized to other disease states and immunological phenotypes. In a later analysis, most CMV-associated TCR beta chains were found to appear HLA-restricted, with HLA associations seemingly driven largely by CMV exposure. A later genetic analysis associated a missense DCLRE1C variant with V-gene and J-gene trimming of TCR beta chains, and an independent cohort replicated the association. Because counts were too low, roughly 18 rarely observed V segments, including chromosome 9 orphons, were left out of the earlier analysis of some 600 of the donors. A later analysis found that TCR association rates varied across HLA loci, with DRB1 alleles showing the most associated TCRs and HLA-C alleles the fewest. Strong co-occurrence of HLA alleles, especially DR and DQ, made assigning TCR associations to individual alleles difficult. Compared with the roughly 720-donor mean, donors in an Asian-associated ancestry cluster had fewer N-insertions in productive TCRs, according to a later genetic analysis. Because some donors lacked HLA typing at each locus, the association tests relied only on the typed subset. In this cohort, only TCR beta chains were sequenced, and detectable features were limited by the absence of alpha or paired-chain data. Some IMGT-functional V segments, including TRBV6-2 and TRBV6-3, could not be told apart with the 87-base-pair reads, so those segments were excluded. Roughly uniform sequencing depth across donors was assumed in presence/absence analyses, although this assumption may not hold. In a later analysis, several top co-occurrence clusters were reported to appear linked to parvovirus B19, influenza, CMV and Epstein-Barr virus. A cluster of highly shared sequence variants was judged likely to represent a technical artifact of the sequencing pipeline. An earlier analysis of 587 of the donors showed that most TCR beta V segments appeared in productive rearrangements either about 87% or about 30% of the time, which broadly matched IMGT annotations. In the study, about 150 TCR beta chains were listed as associated with cytomegalovirus. The classifier was reported to diagnose cytomegalovirus status with high specificity and sensitivity in both the original cohort and the validation cohort. A further reported finding was that TCR beta sequences accurately predicted the HLA-A and HLA-B alleles for most subjects in the first cohort. Three of the identified cytomegalovirus-associated TCR beta chains were confirmed in vitro to be specific for cytomegalovirus antigens. Immune exposure information for the cohort was limited to CMV serostatus.

Libraries were made using the immunoSEQ multiplex PCR assay. A mixture of 60 forward primers for TCR Vbeta segments and 13 reverse primers for TCR Jbeta segments was used in the multiplex PCR. Amplification of the CDR3 region of rearranged TCR beta genes was performed with a multiplex PCR assay on genomic DNA. The Illumina HiSeq System was used to sequence the amplified TCR beta libraries as 87-base-pair reads. The study's processing was this. A later analysis tallied approximately 87 million unique TCR beta chains across the roughly 610 repertoires, and around 12 million of those chains were shared by two or more donors. Raw reads were error-corrected and collapsed into unique sequences by a nearest-neighbor algorithm in which closely related sequences were merged to remove PCR and sequencing errors. CDR3 sequences were aligned to IMGT reference sequences to assign V, D and J gene segments. For a sequence to be retained, at least a six-nucleotide match to both a V gene segment and a J gene segment was required. Rearrangements were classified as productive when the CDR3 lacked stop codons and remained in frame with V and J, and all other rearrangements were classified as non-productive. CDR3 was defined by IMGT convention, running from the second conserved V-encoded cysteine to the conserved J-encoded phenylalanine. In an earlier analysis of 500 to 650 of the donors, sequences lacking an unambiguous match to a single V gene segment were excluded. An earlier analysis of almost 600 of the donors classified V segments as functional when productive rearrangements were above 56.7% and as segregating when the standard deviation between donors was above 5%. To diagnose cytomegalovirus status from the catalog of TCR beta chain sequences, a statistical classification framework was built. A later analysis assigned V and J genes by comparing TCR nucleotide sequences with IMGT/GENE-DB human TR gene sequences. A later analysis assigned CDR3 sequences and most-parsimonious VDJ recombination scenarios with the TCRdist pipeline. A later analysis defined each TCR beta chain by its CDR3 amino acid sequence plus V-gene family, and excluded reads lacking a unique V-gene family. As a way to deal with suspected cross-contamination and a sequencing artifact, a later analysis dropped hundreds of nucleotide sequences that were highly shared and had low generation probability. A later analysis calculated a clonal expansion index for each public chain from normalized within-repertoire ranks of inferred template counts. Generation probabilities in a later analysis came from a VDJ recombination model fitted to out-of-frame rearrangements, and those results were checked against IGoR. In a later analysis, TCR-TCR, TCR-HLA and TCR-CMV co-occurrence was scored with hypergeometric tests, and a repertoire-size bias correction was applied to TCR pairs. To estimate false discovery rates, a later analysis permuted the HLA or CMV assignments 20 times. In a later analysis, co-occurring TCRs were grouped using DBSCAN, with TCRdist sequence similarity added in when clustering inside HLA-allele-positive subsets. Repertoires with fewer than 30,000 or more than 120,000 public chains were left out of co-occurrence clustering, as were five repertoires with anomalous nucleotide sharing. The clones in this table, taken by TCRdb from immuneACCESS, are in-frame only. Not every clone is retained; where verified, under half of the shortfall comes from an unresolved V gene, and the cause of the rest is unknown. V and J calls and clone size are copied from that table; D and trimming were computed from the DNA. The sample yields some 160,000 clones; roughly 70% were counted once. The ten biggest clones cover 1.5% to 2% of the sample.

About this clone itself: Its antigen specificity is not known. Qualities for individual bases were not recorded, and no much larger clone is one base off.

The cohort comprised around 700 healthy bone marrow donors. All cohort members were sampled while nominally healthy, although unrecorded immune exposures were likely present. The donor was CMV seronegative and was included in the group of about 350 seronegative cohort members. Each donor provided a peripheral blood sample, and peripheral blood mononuclear cells were used for TCR beta sequencing. Genomic DNA extraction from the blood cell samples was performed with the Qiagen DNeasy Blood Extraction Kit. The junction shows trimming of 3 bases on V and 10 bases on J, and the gene matches do not reach 4 bases of it. Taken from the germline V gene (reference sequence), the CDR1 and CDR2 loops are MNHEY and SMNVEV. The CDR3 spans 12 residues, from the cysteine through the phenylalanine. Left in the record is the CDR3 DNA by itself, 36 bases read in frame from the first base.

The V and J segments used are TRBV27 and TRBJ2-7; the central 9 bases match TRBD1. Sample: PBMCs. The sequence was collected from a woman aged 35 to 49 in good health and CMV-seronegative. This receptor carries the CDR3 CASSLGQGSQYF. The nucleotide sequence is TGTGCCAGCAGTTTGGGACAGGGTAGTCAGTACTTC.